This T cell receptor beta chain was sequenced in a study of T cells in pancreatic ductal adenocarcinoma. Study conclusions and caveats: Enrichment of CD45RO+ effector over naive T cells in tumors may bias clonality. This surgical cohort overrepresents the minority presenting with early-stage disease.

Points on this clone: Antigen: not known.

The protocol was immunoSEQ multiplex PCR, while the TCRdb copy is restricted to in-frame clones and leaves out a portion. The repertoire holds about 100,000 clones, with roughly 96% as singletons. Selected pancreatic ductal adenocarcinoma patients had undergone surgery without neoadjuvant therapy. This CDR3 has 15 residues. CDR1 MNHNS and CDR2 SASEGT come from the germline V gene. V was shortened by 3 bases and J by 4 bases, with 15 bases between the two germline ends. The chain employs TRBV6-1 and TRBJ1-2; tentatively, D is TRBD1 (5 bases). This sequence originates from a human donor with pancreatic ductal adenocarcinoma. Input material: PBMCs. The CDR3, as DNA: TGTGCCAGCAGTGAGGGGCCGCTCGTGACCTATGGCTACACCTTC. It specifies CASSEGPLVTYGYTF.